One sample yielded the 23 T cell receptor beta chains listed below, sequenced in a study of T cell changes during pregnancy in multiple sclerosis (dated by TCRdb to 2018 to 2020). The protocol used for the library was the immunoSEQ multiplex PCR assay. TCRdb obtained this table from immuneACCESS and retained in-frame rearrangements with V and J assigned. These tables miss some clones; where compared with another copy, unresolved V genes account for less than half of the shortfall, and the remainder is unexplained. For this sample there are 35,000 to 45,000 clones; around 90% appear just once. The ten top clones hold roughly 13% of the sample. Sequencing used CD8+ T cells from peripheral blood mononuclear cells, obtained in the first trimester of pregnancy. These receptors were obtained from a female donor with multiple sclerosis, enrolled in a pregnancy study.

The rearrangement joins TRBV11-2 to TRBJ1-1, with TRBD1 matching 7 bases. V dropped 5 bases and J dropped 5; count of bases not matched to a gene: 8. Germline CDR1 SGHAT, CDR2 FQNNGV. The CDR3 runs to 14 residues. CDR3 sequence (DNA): TGTGCCAGCAGCCCAAAGGGGGCTTGGACTGAAGCTTTCTTT. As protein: CASSPKGAWTEAFF.

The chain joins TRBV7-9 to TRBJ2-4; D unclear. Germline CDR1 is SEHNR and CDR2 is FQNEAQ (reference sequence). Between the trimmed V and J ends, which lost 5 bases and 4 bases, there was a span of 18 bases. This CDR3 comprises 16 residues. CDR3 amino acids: CASSPPLEELKNIQYF. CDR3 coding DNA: TGTGCCAGCAGCCCCCCCCTAGAGGAGCTTAAAAACATTCAGTACTTC. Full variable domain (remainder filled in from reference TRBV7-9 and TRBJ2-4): DTGVSQNPRHKITKRGQNVTFRCDPISEHNRLYWYRQTLGQGPEFLTYFQNEAQLEKSRLLSDRFSAERPKGSFSTLEIQRTEQGDSAMYLCASSPPLEELKNIQYFGAGTRLSVL.

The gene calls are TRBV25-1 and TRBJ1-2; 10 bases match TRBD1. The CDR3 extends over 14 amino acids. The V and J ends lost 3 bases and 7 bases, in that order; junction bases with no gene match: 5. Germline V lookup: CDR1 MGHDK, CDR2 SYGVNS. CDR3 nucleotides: TGTGCCAGCAGTGAGCCAGGGACAGGGGTTGGCTACACCTTC. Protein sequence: CASSEPGTGVGYTF.

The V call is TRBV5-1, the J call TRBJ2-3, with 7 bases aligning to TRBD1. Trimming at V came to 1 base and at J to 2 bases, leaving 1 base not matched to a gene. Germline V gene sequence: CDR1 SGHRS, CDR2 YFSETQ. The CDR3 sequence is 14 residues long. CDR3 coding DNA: TGCGCCAGCAGCTTGACAGGGGACACAGATACGCAGTATTTT. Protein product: CASSLTGDTDTQYF.

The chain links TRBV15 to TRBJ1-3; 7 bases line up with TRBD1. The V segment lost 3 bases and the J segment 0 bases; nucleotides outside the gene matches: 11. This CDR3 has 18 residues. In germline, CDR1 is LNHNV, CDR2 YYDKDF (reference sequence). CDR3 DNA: TGTGCCACCAGCAGTCGAACTATGACAGGGCGCTCTGGAAACACCATATATTTT. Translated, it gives CATSSRTMTGRSGNTIYF.

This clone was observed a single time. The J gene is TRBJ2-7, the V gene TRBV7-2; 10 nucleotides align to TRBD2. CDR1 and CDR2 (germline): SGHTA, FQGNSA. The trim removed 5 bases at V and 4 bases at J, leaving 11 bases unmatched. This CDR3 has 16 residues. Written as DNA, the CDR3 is TGTGCCAGCAGCATATTGATAGGACTAGCGGATTACGAGCAGTACTTC. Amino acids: CASSILIGLADYEQYF.

The CDR3 loop reads CATLSPTSPNNEQFF. The CDR3, as DNA: TGTGCCACCCTGAGCCCGACTAGCCCTAACAATGAGCAGTTCTTC. The V call is TRBV10-3, the J call TRBJ2-1; 7 positions agree with TRBD2. The CDR3 runs 15 residues. The V segment lost 10 bases and the J segment 5 bases; nucleotides outside the gene matches: 14. The germline gives CDR1 ENHRY, CDR2 SYGVKD.

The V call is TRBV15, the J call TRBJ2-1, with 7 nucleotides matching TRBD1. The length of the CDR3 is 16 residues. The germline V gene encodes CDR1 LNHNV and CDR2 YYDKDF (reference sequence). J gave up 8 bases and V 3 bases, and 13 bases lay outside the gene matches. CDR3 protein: CATSSLQTGSGHEQFF. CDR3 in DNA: TGTGCCACCAGCAGCCTACAGACAGGGTCCGGTCATGAGCAGTTCTTC.

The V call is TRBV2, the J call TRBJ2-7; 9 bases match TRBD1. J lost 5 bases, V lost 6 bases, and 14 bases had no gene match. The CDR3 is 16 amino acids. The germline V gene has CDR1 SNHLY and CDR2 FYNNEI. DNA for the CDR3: TGTGCCAGCAGGGAGGGGACAGGGAGGAAAGGACACGAGCAGTACTTC. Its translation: CASREGTGRKGHEQYF. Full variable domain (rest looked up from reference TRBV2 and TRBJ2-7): EPEVTQTPSHQVTQMGQEVILRCVPISNHLYFYWYRQILGQKVEFLVSFYNNEISEKSEIFDDQFSVERPDGSNFTLKIRSTKLEDSAMYFCASREGTGRKGHEQYFGPGTRLTVT.

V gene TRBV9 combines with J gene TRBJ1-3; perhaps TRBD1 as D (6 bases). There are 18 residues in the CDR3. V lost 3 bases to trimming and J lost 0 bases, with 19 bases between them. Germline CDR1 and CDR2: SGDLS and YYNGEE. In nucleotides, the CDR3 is TGTGCCAGCAGCGCCCGTAAGGGGGTAGTTTCCTCTGGAAACACCATATATTTT. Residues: CASSARKGVVSSGNTIYF. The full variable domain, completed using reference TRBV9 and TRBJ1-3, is DSGVTQTPKHLITATGQRVTLRCSPRSGDLSVYWYQQSLDQGLQFLIQYYNGEERAKGNILERFSAQQFPDLHSELNLSSLELGDSALYFCASSARKGVVSSGNTIYFGEGSWLTVV.

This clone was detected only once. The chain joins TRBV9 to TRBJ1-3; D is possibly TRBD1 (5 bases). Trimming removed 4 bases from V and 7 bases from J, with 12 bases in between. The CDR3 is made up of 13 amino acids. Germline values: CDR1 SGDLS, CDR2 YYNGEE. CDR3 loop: CASSQGSYNTIYF. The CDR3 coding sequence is TGTGCCAGCAGCCAGGGCAGCTATAACACCATATATTTT.

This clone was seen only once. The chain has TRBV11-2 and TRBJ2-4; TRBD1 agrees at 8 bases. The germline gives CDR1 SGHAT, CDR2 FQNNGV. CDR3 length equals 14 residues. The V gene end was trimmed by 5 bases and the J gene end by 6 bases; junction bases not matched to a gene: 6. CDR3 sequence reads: CASSPGTGPNIQYF. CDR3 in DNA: TGTGCCAGCAGCCCAGGGACAGGCCCAAACATTCAGTACTTC.

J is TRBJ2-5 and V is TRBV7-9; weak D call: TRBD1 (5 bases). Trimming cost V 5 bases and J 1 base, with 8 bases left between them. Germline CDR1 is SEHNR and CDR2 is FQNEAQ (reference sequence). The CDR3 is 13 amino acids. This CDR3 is CASSPDSQETQYF. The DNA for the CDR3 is TGTGCCAGCAGCCCTGACAGCCAAGAGACCCAGTACTTC. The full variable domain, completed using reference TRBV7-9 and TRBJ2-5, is DTGVSQNPRHKITKRGQNVTFRCDPISEHNRLYWYRQTLGQGPEFLTYFQNEAQLEKSRLLSDRFSAERPKGSFSTLEIQRTEQGDSAMYLCASSPDSQETQYFGPGTRLLVL.

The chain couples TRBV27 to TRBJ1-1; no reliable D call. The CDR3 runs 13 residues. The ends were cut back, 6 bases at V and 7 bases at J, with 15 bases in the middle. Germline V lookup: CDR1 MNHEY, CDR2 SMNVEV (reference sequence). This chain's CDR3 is CASRNDLLGEAFF. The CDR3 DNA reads TGTGCCAGCAGGAACGACTTATTGGGTGAAGCTTTCTTT.

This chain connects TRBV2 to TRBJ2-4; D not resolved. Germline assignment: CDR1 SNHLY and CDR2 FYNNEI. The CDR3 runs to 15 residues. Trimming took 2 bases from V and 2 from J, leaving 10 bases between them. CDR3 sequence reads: CASSEIGESKNIQYF. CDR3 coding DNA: TGTGCCAGCAGTGAAATCGGAGAGTCCAAAAACATTCAGTACTTC.

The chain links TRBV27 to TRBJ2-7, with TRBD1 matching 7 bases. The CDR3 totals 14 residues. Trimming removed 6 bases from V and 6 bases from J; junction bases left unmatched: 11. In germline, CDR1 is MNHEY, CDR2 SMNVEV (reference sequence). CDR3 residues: CASRYGTATGEQYF. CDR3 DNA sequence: TGTGCCAGCAGGTACGGGACAGCGACCGGCGAGCAGTACTTC.

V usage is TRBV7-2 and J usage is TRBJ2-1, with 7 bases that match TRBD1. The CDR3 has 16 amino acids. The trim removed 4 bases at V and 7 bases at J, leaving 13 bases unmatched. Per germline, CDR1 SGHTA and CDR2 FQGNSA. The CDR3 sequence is CASSSSPGTVNNEQFF. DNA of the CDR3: TGTGCCAGCAGCTCATCTCCGGGGACAGTTAATAATGAGCAGTTCTTC. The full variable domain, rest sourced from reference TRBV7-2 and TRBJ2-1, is GAGVSQSPSNKVTEKGKDVELRCDPISGHTALYWYRQSLGQGLEFLIYFQGNSAPDKSGLPSDRFSAERTGGSVSTLTIQRTQQEDSAVYLCASSSSPGTVNNEQFFGPGTRLTVL.

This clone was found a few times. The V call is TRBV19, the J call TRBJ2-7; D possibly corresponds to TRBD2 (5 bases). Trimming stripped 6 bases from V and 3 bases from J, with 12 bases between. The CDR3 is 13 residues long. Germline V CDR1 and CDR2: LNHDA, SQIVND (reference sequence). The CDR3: CASSAGPIYEQYF. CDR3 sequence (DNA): TGTGCCAGTAGCGCGGGTCCCATCTACGAGCAGTACTTC. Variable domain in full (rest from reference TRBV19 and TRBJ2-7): DGGITQSPKYLFRKEGQNVTLSCEQNLNHDAMYWYRQDPGQGLRLIYYSQIVNDFQKGDIAEGYSVSREKKESFPLTVTSAQKNPTAFYLCASSAGPIYEQYFGPGTRLTVT.

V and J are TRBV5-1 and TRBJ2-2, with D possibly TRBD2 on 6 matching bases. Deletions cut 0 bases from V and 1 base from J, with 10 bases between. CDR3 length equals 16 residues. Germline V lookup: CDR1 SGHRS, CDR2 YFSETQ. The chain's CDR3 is CASSLAGAGNTGELFF. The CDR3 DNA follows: TGCGCCAGCAGCTTGGCCGGAGCGGGGAACACCGGGGAGCTGTTTTTT. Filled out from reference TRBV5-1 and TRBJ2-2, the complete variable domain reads KAGVTQTPRYLIKTRGQQVTLSCSPISGHRSVSWYQQTPGQGLQFLFEYFSETQRNKGNFPGRFSGRQFSNSRSEMNVSTLELGDSALYLCASSLAGAGNTGELFFGEGSRLTVL.

Written as DNA, the CDR3 is TGTGCCAGCAGCTTATTTCCGACGGGTTCTAGCTCCTACGAGCAGTACTTC. Protein: CASSLFPTGSSSYEQYF. This chain connects TRBV11-2 to TRBJ2-7; D is uncertain. V was cut by 2 bases and J by 0 bases, with 17 bases left in between. Germline CDR1 and CDR2: SGHAT and FQNNGV. This CDR3 has 17 residues. The variable domain in full, completed from reference TRBV11-2 and TRBJ2-7, reads EAGVAQSPRYKIIEKRQSVAFWCNPISGHATLYWYQQILGQGPKLLIQFQNNGVVDDSQLPKDRFSAERLKGVDSTLKIQPAKLEDSAVYLCASSLFPTGSSSYEQYFGPGTRLTVT.

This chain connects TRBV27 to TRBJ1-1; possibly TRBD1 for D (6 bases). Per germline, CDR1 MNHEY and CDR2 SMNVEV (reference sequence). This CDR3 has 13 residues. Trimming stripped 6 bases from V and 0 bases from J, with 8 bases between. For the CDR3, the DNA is TGTGCCAGCAGCGGACAGATGAACACTGAAGCTTTCTTT. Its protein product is CASSGQMNTEAFF.

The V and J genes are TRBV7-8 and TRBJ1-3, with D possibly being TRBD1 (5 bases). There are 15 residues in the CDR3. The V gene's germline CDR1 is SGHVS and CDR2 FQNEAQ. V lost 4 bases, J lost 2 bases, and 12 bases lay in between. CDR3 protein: CASSSPSGAGNTIYF. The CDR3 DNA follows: TGTGCCAGCAGCTCACCCTCGGGGGCTGGAAACACCATATATTTT.

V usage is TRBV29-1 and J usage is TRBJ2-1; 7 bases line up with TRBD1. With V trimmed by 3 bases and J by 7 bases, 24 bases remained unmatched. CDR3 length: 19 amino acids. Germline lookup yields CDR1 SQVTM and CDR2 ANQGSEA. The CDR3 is CSVEPTPGGPFSLGNEQFF. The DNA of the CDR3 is TGCAGCGTTGAGCCCACCCCAGGGGGTCCCTTTTCTTTGGGGAATGAGCAGTTCTTC.